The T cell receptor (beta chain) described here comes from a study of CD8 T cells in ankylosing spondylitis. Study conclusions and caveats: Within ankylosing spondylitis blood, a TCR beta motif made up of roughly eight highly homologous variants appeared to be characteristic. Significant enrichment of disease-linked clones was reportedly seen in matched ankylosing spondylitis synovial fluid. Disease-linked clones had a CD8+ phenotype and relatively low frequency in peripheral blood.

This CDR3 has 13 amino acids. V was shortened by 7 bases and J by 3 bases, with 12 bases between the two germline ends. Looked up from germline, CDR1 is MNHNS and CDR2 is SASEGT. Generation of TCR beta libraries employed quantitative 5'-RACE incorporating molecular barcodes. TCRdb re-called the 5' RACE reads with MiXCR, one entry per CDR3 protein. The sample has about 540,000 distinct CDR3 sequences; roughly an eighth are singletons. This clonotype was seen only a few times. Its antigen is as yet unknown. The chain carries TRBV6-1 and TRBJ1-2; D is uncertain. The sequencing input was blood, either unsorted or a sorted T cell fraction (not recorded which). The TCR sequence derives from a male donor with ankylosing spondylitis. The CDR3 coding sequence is TGTGCCAGCATCCTCGACGGCTACTATGGCTACACCTTC. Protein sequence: CASILDGYYGYTF.